The 17 T cell receptor beta chains below come from one sample, sequenced in a study of blood T cell repertoires in COVID-19. TCRdb's table, derived via immunoSEQ multiplex PCR, lists solely in-frame clones and lacks some. This sample has roughly 350,000 clones, with roughly 90% found just once. The specimen was PBMCs or T cells enriched from blood (not recorded which). These receptors came from a woman aged 25 to 39 who had recovered from COVID-19.

This clone was picked up a small number of times. The chain has TRBV28 and TRBJ1-2; a possible D gene is TRBD1 (6 bases). The germline CDR1 and CDR2 sequences are MDHEN and SYDVKM. V lost 6 bases to trimming and J lost 0 bases, with 14 bases between them. The CDR3 extends over 15 amino acids. The DNA for the CDR3 is TGTGCCAGCAGAGGTGGGGGGGCGGCTAACTATGGCTACACCTTC. It yields the protein CASRGGGAANYGYTF.

This clone was detected once. V usage is TRBV7-9 and J usage is TRBJ2-3, with 12 nucleotides matching TRBD2. The CDR3 sequence is 18 residues long. Unmatched junction bases numbered 8, after V lost 0 bases and J lost 4 bases. CDR1 is SEHNR, CDR2 FQNEAQ, per germline (reference sequence). The CDR3 here is CASSLAGASGGESDTQYF. The CDR3 DNA reads TGTGCCAGCAGCTTAGCAGGAGCTAGCGGGGGGGAGTCAGATACGCAGTATTTT.

This chain links TRBV6-6 with TRBJ1-4, with D tentatively TRBD1 (6 bases). CDR3 size: 13 residues. Per the germline V gene, CDR1 is MNHNY and CDR2 is SVGAGI (reference sequence). V gave up 5 bases and J gave up 8 bases, with 12 bases separating them. CDR3 region: CASSPRGYEKLFF. As DNA, the CDR3 is TGTGCCAGCAGTCCCAGGGGTTACGAAAAACTGTTTTTT.

This chain uses TRBV5-4 with TRBJ1-2, with TRBD1 identical over 9 bases. Germline lookup yields CDR1 SGHNT and CDR2 YYREEE (reference sequence). With 3 bases clipped from V and 0 bases from J, the junction kept 12 bases outside the gene matches. This CDR3 has 18 residues. DNA of the CDR3: TGTGCCAGCAGCTCAAGTCCGGGACAGGGTATTCCTAACTATGGCTACACCTTC. Translation: CASSSSPGQGIPNYGYTF.

The chain carries TRBV4-3 and TRBJ1-4; 9 nucleotides align to TRBD1. The length of the CDR3 is 18 residues. CDR1 is LGHNA and CDR2 is YSLEER in the germline V gene. V gave up 3 bases and J gave up 4 bases; unmatched junction bases: 12. The CDR3 DNA reads TGCGCCAGCAGCCATCTTCCGACAGGGGGAACTGGTAATGAAAAACTGTTTTTT. Its translation is CASSHLPTGGTGNEKLFF.

V is TRBV25-1 and J is TRBJ2-7, with D maybe TRBD2 (5 bases). The length of the CDR3 is 12 residues. Germline V gene data show CDR1 as MGHDK and CDR2 as SYGVNS. Trimming cost V 4 bases and J 7 bases, with 11 bases left between them. CDR3 residues: CASSGWTGEQYF. The CDR3 region has the DNA TGTGCCAGCAGTGGGTGGACGGGGGAGCAGTACTTC.

This clone was counted between two and nine times. This chain joins TRBV3-1 (or the pseudogene TRBV3-2) and TRBJ1-2; D may be TRBD1 (6 bases). The CDR3 contains 14 residues. Per the germline V gene, CDR1 is LGHDT and CDR2 is YNNKEL (reference sequence). Trimming cost V 2 bases and J 2 bases, with 9 bases left between them. CDR3 coding DNA: TGTGCCAGCAGCCAAACCAGGGGAAACTATGGCTACACCTTC. This sequence encodes CASSQTRGNYGYTF.

This sequence joins TRBV11-3 and TRBJ2-7; the match to TRBD1 covers 9 bases. Germline trimming cut 5 bases from V and 3 bases from J; bases unmatched to any gene: 20. The CDR3 totals 19 residues. Germline V gene data show CDR1 as SGHNT and CDR2 as YENEEA. The CDR3 is CASSQEGTGRRLPNYEQYF. The DNA of the CDR3 is TGTGCCAGCAGCCAGGAGGGGACAGGGAGGAGGCTACCAAACTACGAGCAGTACTTC.

The rearrangement links TRBV7-2 to TRBJ1-1; unclear D gene. The V gene lost 1 base and the J gene lost 9 bases, with 12 bases spanning the gap. CDR1 SGHTA and CDR2 FQGNSA come from the germline V gene. The CDR3 loop spans 13 amino acids. The CDR3 DNA reads TGTGCCAGCAGCTTAGGAGAGGCAGAGAAAGCTTTCTTT. This codes for CASSLGEAEKAFF.

The chain employs TRBV27 and TRBJ2-7; possible D gene TRBD1, 5 bases. CDR3 size: 15 residues. From germline, CDR1 is MNHEY and CDR2 SMNVEV (reference sequence). Trimming took 6 bases from V and 3 from J, leaving 18 bases between them. The CDR3 DNA reads TGTGCCAGCAGCCCTTCAGGGTCCTTCGTCTACGAGCAGTACTTC. This sequence encodes CASSPSGSFVYEQYF.

This clone was detected only once. The genes are TRBV3-1 (or the pseudogene TRBV3-2) and TRBJ2-2; 7 bases align to TRBD2. The CDR3 totals 14 residues. J gave up 5 bases and V 8 bases, and 8 bases lay outside the gene matches. The germline V gene encodes CDR1 LGHDT and CDR2 YNNKEL (reference sequence). The CDR3, as DNA: TGTGCCAGCCGGCCGGGGGGATTAACCGGGGAGCTGTTTTTT. Translated: CASRPGGLTGELFF.

In this sample, this clone turned up once. V gene TRBV21-1 combines with J gene TRBJ1-2; TRBD1 was called by the table and not checked on the DNA. TRBV21-1 has pseudogene status. The CDR3 has 17 residues. The CDR3, as DNA: TGTGCCAGCAGCATAACAGGGGCTACCCCTACTAACTATGGCTACACCTTC. Residues: CASSITGATPTNYGYTF.

The table lists this clone with a few counts. The chain has TRBV7-2 and TRBJ2-1; TRBD1 matches 7 bases. CDR1 is SGHTA, CDR2 FQGNSA, per germline. The length of the CDR3 is 16 residues. Germline trimming cut 4 bases from V and 9 bases from J; bases unmatched to any gene: 15. CDR3 sequence reads: CASSYLARVAGGEQFF. The CDR3 nucleotides are TGTGCCAGCAGCTATCTAGCCAGGGTCGCAGGGGGTGAGCAGTTCTTC.

The table lists this clone with a few counts. The J gene is TRBJ2-5, the V gene TRBV28, with 9 bases matching TRBD1. This CDR3 is 15 amino acids long. After removal of 3 bases from V and 5 bases from J, the junction contained 7 bases not matched to a gene. Germline CDR1 is MDHEN and CDR2 is SYDVKM. CDR3 DNA: TGTGCCAGCAGTTTTACGCCCGGGACAGGGGAGACCCAGTACTTC. This translates into CASSFTPGTGETQYF.

V usage is TRBV7-8 and J usage is TRBJ1-5; no reliable D call. Trimming took 3 bases from V and 8 from J, leaving 11 bases between them. The length of the CDR3 is 13 residues. Germline V CDR1 and CDR2: SGHVS, FQNEAQ. The CDR3 coding sequence is TGTGCCAGCAGCTTTGGCGACCAGGAGCCCCAGCATTTT. Translation gives CASSFGDQEPQHF.

This chain uses TRBV30 with TRBJ1-5, with a possible D match to TRBD1 (5 bases). V was pared by 0 bases and J by 5 bases, with 8 bases between. This CDR3 is built from 13 residues. Germline lookup yields CDR1 GTSNPN and CDR2 SVGIG (reference sequence). The CDR3, as DNA: TGTGCCTGGAGTGTAGAAGGGGATCAGCCCCAGCATTTT. It encodes CAWSVEGDQPQHF.

V gene TRBV6-5 combines with J gene TRBJ2-5; 10 bases align to TRBD1. The CDR3 contains 14 residues. V lost 8 bases, J lost 5 bases, and 8 bases stayed unmatched. Germline loops: CDR1 MNHEY, CDR2 SVGAGI. The CDR3 region is CASLGQGSGETQYF. The CDR3 DNA is TGTGCCAGCTTGGGACAGGGGAGTGGGGAGACCCAGTACTTC.